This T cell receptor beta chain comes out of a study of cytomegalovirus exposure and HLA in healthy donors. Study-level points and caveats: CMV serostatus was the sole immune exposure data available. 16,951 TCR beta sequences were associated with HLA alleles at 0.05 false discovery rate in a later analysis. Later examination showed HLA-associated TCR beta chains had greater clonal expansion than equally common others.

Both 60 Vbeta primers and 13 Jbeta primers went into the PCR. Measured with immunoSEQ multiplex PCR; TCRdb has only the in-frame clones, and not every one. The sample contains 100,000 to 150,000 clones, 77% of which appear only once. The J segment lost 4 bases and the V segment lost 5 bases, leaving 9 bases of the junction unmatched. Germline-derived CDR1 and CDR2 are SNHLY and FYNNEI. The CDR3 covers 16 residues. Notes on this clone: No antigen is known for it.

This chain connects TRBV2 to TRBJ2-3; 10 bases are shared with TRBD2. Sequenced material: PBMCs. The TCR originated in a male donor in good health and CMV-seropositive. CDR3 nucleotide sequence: TGTGCCAGCAGTCGTGAAGCGGGAGGGCCATCAGATACGCAGTATTTT. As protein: CASSREAGGPSDTQYF.